These 5 T cell receptor beta chains were sequenced from one sample in a study of Graves' ophthalmopathy and Graves' hyperthyroidism. Scientists amplified the TCR beta CDR3 regions from RNA transcripts. The workflow started with a first-round RT-PCR run with HTBI primers and then moved on to a second-round multiplex PCR. TCRdb used MiXCR to reprocess the multiplex PCR reads, holding one entry per CDR3 protein. The sample comprises around 670,000 distinct CDR3 sequences, around 40% of which are singletons, and 40% to 55% rests with the top ten. The sample was peripheral blood. The receptors derive from an adult man with Graves' ophthalmopathy.

The gene calls are TRBV10-3 and TRBJ2-7; a possible D gene is TRBD2 (8 bases). There are 14 residues in the CDR3. Per germline, CDR1 ENHRY and CDR2 SYGVKD. With 10 bases removed from V and 6 bases from J, the gap between germline ends came to 22 bases. The CDR3 DNA reads as TGTGCCAGCAGCTCCCGGGAGGGGGCTCGCGAGCAGTACTTC. Translated, it gives CASSSREGAREQYF.

The chain has TRBV6-1 and TRBJ2-7; TRBD1 or TRBD2 may be the D gene (5 bases each). V was pared by 2 bases and J by 6 bases, with 14 bases between. Germline assignment: CDR1 MNHNS and CDR2 SASEGT. This CDR3 has 14 amino acids. The CDR3, as DNA: TGTGCCAGCAGTGAATCGTCCGCGAGGGGCGAGCAGTACTTC. Protein sequence: CASSESSARGEQYF.

This clonotype was counted a few times. The chain employs TRBV2 and TRBJ1-2; D gene unclear. The length of the CDR3 is 12 residues. Per germline, CDR1 SNHLY and CDR2 FYNNEI. Trimming shortened V by 2 bases and J by 9 bases, and 10 bases separated the two germline ends. Here the CDR3 DNA reads TGTGCCAGCAGTGAAACAGCTAGTAGCTACACCTTC. Its protein product is CASSETASSYTF.

This clonotype was seen a few times. The rearrangement uses TRBV7-9 and TRBJ1-1; no clear D. CDR1 is SEHNR and CDR2 is FQNEAQ in the germline V gene (reference sequence). With 6 bases removed from V and 11 bases from J, the gap between germline ends came to 22 bases. The CDR3 extends over 14 amino acids. CDR3: CASSPPGGLLLAFF. The DNA of the CDR3 is TGTGCCAGCAGTCCTCCGGGAGGGCTTTTGTTGGCTTTCTTT.

This clonotype was detected only a few times. The chain employs TRBV2 and TRBJ1-4, with 7 bases fitting TRBD1. The CDR3 has 15 residues. In germline, CDR1 is SNHLY, CDR2 FYNNEI. V lost 7 bases, J lost 8 bases, and 13 bases stayed unmatched. CDR3 in DNA: TGTGCCAGCAACTTAAGACAGGGAGTAGGGGAAAAACTGTTTTTT. Protein sequence: CASNLRQGVGEKLFF.